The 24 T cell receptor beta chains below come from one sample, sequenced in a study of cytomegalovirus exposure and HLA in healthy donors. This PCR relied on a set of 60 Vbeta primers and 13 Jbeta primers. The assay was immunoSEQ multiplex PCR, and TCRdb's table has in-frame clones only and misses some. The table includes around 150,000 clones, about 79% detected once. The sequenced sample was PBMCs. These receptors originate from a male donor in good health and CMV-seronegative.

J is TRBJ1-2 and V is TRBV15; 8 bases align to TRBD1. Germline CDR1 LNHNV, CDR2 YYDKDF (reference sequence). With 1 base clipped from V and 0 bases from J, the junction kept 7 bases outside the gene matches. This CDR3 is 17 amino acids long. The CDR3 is CATSRGQGAPSNYGYTF. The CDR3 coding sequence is TGTGCCACCAGCAGAGGGCAGGGGGCGCCTTCTAACTATGGCTACACCTTC. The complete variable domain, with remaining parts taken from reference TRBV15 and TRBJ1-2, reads DAMVIQNPRYQVTQFGKPVTLSCSQTLNHNVMYWYQQKSSQAPKLLFHYYDKDFNNEADTPDNFQSRRPNTSFCFLDIRSPGLGDTAMYLCATSRGQGAPSNYGYTFGSGTRLTVV.

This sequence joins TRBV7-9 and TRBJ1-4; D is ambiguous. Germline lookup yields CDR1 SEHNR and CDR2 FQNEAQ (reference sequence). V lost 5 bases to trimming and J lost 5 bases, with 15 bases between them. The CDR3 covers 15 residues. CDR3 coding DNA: TGTGCCAGCAGCCCAGGCGACAAACCGAATGAAAAACTGTTTTTT. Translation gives CASSPGDKPNEKLFF.

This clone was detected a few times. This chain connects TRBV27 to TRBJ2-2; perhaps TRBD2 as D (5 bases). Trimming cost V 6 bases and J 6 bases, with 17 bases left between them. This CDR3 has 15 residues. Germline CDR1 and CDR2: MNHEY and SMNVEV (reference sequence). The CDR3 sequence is CASSLWRLRPGELFF. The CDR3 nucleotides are TGTGCCAGCAGCCTCTGGAGACTACGCCCCGGGGAGCTGTTTTTT.

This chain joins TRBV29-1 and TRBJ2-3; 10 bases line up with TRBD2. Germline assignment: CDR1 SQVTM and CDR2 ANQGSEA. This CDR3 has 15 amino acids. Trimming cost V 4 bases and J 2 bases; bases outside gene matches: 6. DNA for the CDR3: TGCAGCGTTGTGTTAGCGGGGGGTTCCACAGATACGCAGTATTTT. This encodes CSVVLAGGSTDTQYF.

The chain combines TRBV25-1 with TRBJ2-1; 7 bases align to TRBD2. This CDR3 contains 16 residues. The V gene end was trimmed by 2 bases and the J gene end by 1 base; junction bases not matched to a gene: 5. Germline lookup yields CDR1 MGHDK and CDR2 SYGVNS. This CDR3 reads CASSEEGGGSYNEQFF. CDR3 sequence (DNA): TGTGCCAGCAGTGAAGAGGGCGGGGGATCCTACAATGAGCAGTTCTTC.

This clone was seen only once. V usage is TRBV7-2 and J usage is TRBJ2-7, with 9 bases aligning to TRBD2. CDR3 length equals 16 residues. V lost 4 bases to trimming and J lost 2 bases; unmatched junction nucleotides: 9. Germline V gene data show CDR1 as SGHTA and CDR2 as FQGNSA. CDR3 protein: CASSSPGGRAAYEQYF. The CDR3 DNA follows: TGTGCCAGCAGCTCACCCGGCGGGAGGGCCGCCTACGAGCAGTACTTC.

The DNA for the CDR3 is TGTGCCAGCAGTGATCTCACAGATACGCAGTATTTT. Translating it yields CASSDLTDTQYF. V is TRBV2 and J is TRBJ2-3; D not certain. The CDR3 consists of 12 residues. Trimming pared 3 bases from V and 2 bases from J, leaving 3 bases between. The germline V gene encodes CDR1 SNHLY and CDR2 FYNNEI.

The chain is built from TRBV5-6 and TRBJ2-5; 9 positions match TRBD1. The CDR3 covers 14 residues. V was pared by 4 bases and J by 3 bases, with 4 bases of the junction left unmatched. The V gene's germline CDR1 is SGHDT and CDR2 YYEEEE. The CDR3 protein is CASSPDRGKETQYF. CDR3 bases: TGTGCCAGCAGCCCTGACAGGGGGAAAGAGACCCAGTACTTC.

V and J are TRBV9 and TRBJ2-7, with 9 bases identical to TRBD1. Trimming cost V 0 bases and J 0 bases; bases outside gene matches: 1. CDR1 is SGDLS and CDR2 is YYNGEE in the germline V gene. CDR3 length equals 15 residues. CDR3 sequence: CASSVGTGASYEQYF. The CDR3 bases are TGTGCCAGCAGCGTAGGGACAGGGGCCTCCTACGAGCAGTACTTC.

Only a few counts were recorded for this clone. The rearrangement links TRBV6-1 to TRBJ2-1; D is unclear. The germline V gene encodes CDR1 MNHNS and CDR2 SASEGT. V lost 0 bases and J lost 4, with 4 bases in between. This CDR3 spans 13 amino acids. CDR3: CASSEAEYNEQFF. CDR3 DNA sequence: TGTGCCAGCAGTGAAGCGGAGTACAATGAGCAGTTCTTC.

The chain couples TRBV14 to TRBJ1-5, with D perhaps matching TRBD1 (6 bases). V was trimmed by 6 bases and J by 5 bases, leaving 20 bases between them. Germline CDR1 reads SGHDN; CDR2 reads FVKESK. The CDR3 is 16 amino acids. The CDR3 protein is CASRGPDSPRHQPQHF. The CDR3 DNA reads TGTGCCAGCAGGGGACCGGACAGCCCCCGGCATCAGCCCCAGCATTTT.

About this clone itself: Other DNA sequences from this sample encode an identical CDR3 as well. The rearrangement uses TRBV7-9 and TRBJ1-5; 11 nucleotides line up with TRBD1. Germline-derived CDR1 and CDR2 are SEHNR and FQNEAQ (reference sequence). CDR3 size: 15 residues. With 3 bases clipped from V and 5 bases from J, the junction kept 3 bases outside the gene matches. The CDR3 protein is CASSLGTGGDQPQHF. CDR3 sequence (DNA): TGTGCCAGCAGCTTGGGGACAGGGGGGGATCAGCCCCAGCATTTT. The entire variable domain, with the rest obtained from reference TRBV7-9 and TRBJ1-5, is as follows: DTGVSQNPRHKITKRGQNVTFRCDPISEHNRLYWYRQTLGQGPEFLTYFQNEAQLEKSRLLSDRFSAERPKGSFSTLEIQRTEQGDSAMYLCASSLGTGGDQPQHFGDGTRLSIL.

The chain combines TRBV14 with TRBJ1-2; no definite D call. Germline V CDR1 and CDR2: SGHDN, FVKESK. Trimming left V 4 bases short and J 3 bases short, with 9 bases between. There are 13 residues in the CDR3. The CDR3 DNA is TGTGCCAGCAGCCGAGGGTTTTACTATGGCTACACCTTC. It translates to CASSRGFYYGYTF.

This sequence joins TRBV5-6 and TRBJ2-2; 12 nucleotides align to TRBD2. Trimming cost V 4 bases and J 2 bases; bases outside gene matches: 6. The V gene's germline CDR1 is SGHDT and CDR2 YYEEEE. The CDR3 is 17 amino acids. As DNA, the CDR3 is TGTGCCAGCAGCCCAAGGACTAGCGGGACCAACACCGGGGAGCTGTTTTTT. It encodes CASSPRTSGTNTGELFF. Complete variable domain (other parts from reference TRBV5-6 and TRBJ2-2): DAGVTQSPTHLIKTRGQQVTLRCSPKSGHDTVSWYQQALGQGPQFIFQYYEEEERQRGNFPDRFSGHQFPNYSSELNVNALLLGDSALYLCASSPRTSGTNTGELFFGEGSRLTVL.

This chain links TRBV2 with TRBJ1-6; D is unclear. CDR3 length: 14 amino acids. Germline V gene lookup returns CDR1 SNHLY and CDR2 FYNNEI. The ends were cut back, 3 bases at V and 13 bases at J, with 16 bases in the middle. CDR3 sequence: CASSDGQVLHPLHF. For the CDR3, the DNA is TGTGCCAGCAGTGATGGGCAGGTTCTACACCCCCTCCACTTT.

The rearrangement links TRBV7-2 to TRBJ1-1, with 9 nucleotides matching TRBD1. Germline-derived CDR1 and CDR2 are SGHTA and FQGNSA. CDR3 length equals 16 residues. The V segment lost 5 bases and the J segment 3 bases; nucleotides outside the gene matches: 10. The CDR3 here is CASSPTWDRADTEAFF. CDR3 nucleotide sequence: TGTGCCAGCAGCCCAACATGGGACAGGGCGGACACTGAAGCTTTCTTT.

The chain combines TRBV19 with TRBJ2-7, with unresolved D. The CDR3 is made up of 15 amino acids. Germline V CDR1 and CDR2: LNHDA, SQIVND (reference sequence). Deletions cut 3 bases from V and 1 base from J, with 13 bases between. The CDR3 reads CASSIKVSESYEQYF. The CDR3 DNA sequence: TGTGCCAGTAGTATTAAGGTGTCGGAGTCCTACGAGCAGTACTTC.

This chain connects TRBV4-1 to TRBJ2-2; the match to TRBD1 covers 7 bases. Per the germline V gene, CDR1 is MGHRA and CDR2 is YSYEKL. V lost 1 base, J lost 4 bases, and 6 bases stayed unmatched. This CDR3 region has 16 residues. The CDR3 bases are TGCGCCAGCAGCCAAGTTGAGGGGGCCTTCACCGGGGAGCTGTTTTTT. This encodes CASSQVEGAFTGELFF.

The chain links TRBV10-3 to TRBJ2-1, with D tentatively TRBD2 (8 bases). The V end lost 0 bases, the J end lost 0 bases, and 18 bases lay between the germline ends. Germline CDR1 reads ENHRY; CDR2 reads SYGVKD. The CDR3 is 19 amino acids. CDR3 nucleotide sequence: TGTGCCATCAGTGAGTCGCGGGGGGACAGCCTTAACTCCTACAATGAGCAGTTCTTC. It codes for CAISESRGDSLNSYNEQFF.

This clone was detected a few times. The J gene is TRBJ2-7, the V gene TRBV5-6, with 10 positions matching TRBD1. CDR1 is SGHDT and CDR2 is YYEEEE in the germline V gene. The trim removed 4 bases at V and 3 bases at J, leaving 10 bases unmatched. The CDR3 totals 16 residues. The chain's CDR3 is CASSTGDRGRLYEQYF. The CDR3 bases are TGTGCCAGCAGCACAGGGGACAGGGGACGACTCTACGAGCAGTACTTC.

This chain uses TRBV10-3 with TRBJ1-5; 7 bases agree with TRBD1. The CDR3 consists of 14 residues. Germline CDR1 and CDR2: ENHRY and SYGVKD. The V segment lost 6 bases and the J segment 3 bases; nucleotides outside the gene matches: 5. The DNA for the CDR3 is TGTGCCATCAGCGCACAGGGGATCAATCAGCCCCAGCATTTT. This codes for CAISAQGINQPQHF.

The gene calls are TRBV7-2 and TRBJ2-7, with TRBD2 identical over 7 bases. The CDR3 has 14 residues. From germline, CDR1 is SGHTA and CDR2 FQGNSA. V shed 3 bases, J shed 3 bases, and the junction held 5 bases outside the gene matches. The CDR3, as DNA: TGTGCCAGCAGCTTGCGGGAGTCTGGCTACGAGCAGTACTTC. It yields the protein CASSLRESGYEQYF.

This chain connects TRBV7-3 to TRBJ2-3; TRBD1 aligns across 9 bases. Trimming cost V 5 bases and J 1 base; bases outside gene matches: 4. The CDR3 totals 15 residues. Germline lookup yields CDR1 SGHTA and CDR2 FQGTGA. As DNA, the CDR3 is TGTGCCAGCAGCACACAGGGGGCTGGCACAGATACGCAGTATTTT. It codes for CASSTQGAGTDTQYF.

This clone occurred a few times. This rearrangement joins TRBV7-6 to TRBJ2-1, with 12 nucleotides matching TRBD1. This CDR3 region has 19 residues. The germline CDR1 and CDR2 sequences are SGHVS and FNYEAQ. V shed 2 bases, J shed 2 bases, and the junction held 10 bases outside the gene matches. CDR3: CASSLTGTGGGLAYNEQFF. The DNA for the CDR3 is TGTGCCAGCAGCTTAACTGGGACAGGGGGCGGATTGGCCTACAATGAGCAGTTCTTC.